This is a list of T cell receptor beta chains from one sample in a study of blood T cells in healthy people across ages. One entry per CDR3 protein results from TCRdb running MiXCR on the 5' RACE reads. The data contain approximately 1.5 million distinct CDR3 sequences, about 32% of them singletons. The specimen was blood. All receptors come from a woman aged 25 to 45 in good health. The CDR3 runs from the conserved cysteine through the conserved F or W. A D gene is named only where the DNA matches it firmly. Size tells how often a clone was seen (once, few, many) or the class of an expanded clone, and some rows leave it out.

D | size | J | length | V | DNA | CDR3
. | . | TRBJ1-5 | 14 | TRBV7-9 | TGTGCCAGCAGCTCCTTGGATAGCAATCAGCCCCAGCATTTT | CASSSLDSNQPQHF
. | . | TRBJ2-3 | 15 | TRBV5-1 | TGCGCCAGCAGCTTGGAAGCTCCAGCGAGTGATACGCAGTATTTT | CASSLEAPASDTQYF
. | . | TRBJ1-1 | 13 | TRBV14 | TGTGCCAGCAGCCGTTCCTTTTGGACTGAAGCTTTCTTT | CASSRSFWTEAFF
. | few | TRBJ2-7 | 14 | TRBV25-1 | TGTGCCAGCAGTGGTCGCGGGGGCGCGGAGGAGCAGTACTTC | CASSGRGGAEEQYF
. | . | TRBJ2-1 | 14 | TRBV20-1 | TGCAGTGCTAGAACTTTAACTGGATCCGATGAGCAGTTCTTC | CSARTLTGSDEQFF
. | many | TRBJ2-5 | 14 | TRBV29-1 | TGCAGCGTTGTTCCCCGGGGTTACCAAGAGACCCAGTACTTC | CSVVPRGYQETQYF
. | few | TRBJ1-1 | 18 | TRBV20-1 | TGCAGTGCTAGAGATAAGGAGGATAATACCGAACCGAACACTGAAGCTTTCTTT | CSARDKEDNTEPNTEAFF
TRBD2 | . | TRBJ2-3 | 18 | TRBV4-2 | TGTGCCAGCAGCGGTCTAGCGGGGGCCGGGGCGAAGGCAGATACGCAGTATTTT | CASSGLAGAGAKADTQYF
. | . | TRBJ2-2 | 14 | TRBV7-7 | TGTGCCAGCAGTCCAAACGGTTACACCGGGGAGCTGTTTTTT | CASSPNGYTGELFF
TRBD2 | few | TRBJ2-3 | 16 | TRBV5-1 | TGCGCCAGCAGCTTCCTAGCGGGAGTTAACACAGATACGCAGTATTTT | CASSFLAGVNTDTQYF
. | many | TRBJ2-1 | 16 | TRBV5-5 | TGTGCCAGCAGCTTGTGGGTGGATCAGGGTTCCAATGAGCAGTTCTTC | CASSLWVDQGSNEQFF
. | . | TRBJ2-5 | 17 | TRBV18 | TGTGCCAGCTCACCGAGATCCTCAGGACAACACCAAGAGACCCAGTACTTC | CASSPRSSGQHQETQYF
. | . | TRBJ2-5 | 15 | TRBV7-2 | TGTGCCAGCAGCTTACAACCTCGCGACTTAGAGACCCAGTACTTC | CASSLQPRDLETQYF
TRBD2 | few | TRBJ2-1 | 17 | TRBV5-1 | TGCGCCAGCAGCTTTCCTTTGATTGGCGGGGGCTACAATGAGCAGTTCTTC | CASSFPLIGGGYNEQFF
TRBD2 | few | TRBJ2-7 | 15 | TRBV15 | TGTGCCACCAGCAGCAGGACTAGCGGGAGTTACGAGCAGTACTTC | CATSSRTSGSYEQYF
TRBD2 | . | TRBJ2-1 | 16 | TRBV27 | TGTGCCAGCATACCGTCCTGGGAGGGAGTCTACAATGAGCAGTTCTTC | CASIPSWEGVYNEQFF
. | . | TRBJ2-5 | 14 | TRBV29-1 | TGCAGCGCTGGTTATGGAAGCGGCCAGGAGACCCAGTACTTC | CSAGYGSGQETQYF
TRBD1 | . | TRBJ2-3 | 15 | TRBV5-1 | TGCGCCAGCAGCGTCCCGGGACAGGGAGGGGATACGCAGTATTTT | CASSVPGQGGDTQYF
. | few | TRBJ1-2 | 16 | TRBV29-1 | TGCAGCGTTGAAGCGGACAGAATTGAAAAGAACTATGGCTACACCTTC | CSVEADRIEKNYGYTF
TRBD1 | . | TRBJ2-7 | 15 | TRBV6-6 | TGTGCCAGCAGTTCGGACAGGGTAAATTCCTACGAGCAGTACTTC | CASSSDRVNSYEQYF
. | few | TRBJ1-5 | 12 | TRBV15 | TGTGCCACCAGCAGAGATTCGGCGCCCCAGCATTTT | CATSRDSAPQHF
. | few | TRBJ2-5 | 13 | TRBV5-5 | TGTGCCGGATCCTCGCGATTACGGGAGACCCAGTACTTC | CAGSSRLRETQYF
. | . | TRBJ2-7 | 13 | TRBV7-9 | TGTGCCAGCAGCTTATACAGGGAGGGCGAGCAGTACTTC | CASSLYREGEQYF
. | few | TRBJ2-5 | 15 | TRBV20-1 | TGCAGTGCTAGAGATTTGGTCGACCTGCAAGAGACCCAGTACTTC | CSARDLVDLQETQYF
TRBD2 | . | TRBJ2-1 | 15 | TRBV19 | TGTGCCAGTAGTATAGAACAGCGGGGCCACAATGAGCAGTTCTTC | CASSIEQRGHNEQFF
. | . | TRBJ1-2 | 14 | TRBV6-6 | TGTGCCAGCTCTCCCCCGGGAAGGGGCCCACTTAGCACCTTC | CASSPPGRGPLSTF
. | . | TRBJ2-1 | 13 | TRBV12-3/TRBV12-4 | TGTGCCAGCACACCCCCAGGTTGCAATGAGCAGTTCTTC | CASTPPGCNEQFF
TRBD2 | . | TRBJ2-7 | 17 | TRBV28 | TGTGCCAGCAGTTCCGCGGGACTAGCGGGGGGGAACTACGAGCAGTACTTC | CASSSAGLAGGNYEQYF
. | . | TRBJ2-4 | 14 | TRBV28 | TGTGCCAGCAGTCCCGGTTTGGGGCCGAGGGTTCAGTACTTC | CASSPGLGPRVQYF
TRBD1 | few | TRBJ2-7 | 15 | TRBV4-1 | TGCGCCAGCAGCCAGTTCGCCGGGACAGGGGACGAGCAGTACTTC | CASSQFAGTGDEQYF
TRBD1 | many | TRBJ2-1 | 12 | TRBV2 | TGTGCCAGCAGTGTACAGGGGTCTGAGCAGTTCTTC | CASSVQGSEQFF
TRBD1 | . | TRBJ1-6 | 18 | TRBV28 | TGTGCCAGCAGTGCCCCCTCAGGGGGCGCCTCCTATAATTCACCCCTCCACTTT | CASSAPSGGASYNSPLHF
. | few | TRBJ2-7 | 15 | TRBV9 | TGTGCCAGCAGTATCCAGCCGGGAGTCCGCTACGAGCAGTACTTC | CASSIQPGVRYEQYF
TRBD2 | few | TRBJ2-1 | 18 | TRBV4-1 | TGCGCCAGCAGCCAAGACAAGGAGTCTCGGCGGGGGTACAATGAGCAGTTCTTC | CASSQDKESRRGYNEQFF
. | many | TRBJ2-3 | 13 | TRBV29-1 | TGCAGCGTAGACTATCGGGCGACAGATACGCAGTATTTT | CSVDYRATDTQYF
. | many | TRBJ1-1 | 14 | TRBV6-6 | TGTGCCAGTTCCCCTGGGGGGGTGAACACTGAAGCTTTCTTT | CASSPGGVNTEAFF
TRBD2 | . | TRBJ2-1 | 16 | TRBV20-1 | TGCAGTGCTAGACTCGGGGGGGCCTCGTCCTACAATGAGCAGTTCTTC | CSARLGGASSYNEQFF
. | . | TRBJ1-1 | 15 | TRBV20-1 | TGCAGTGCTAGAGTAGGGGGGCCGATGAACACTGAAGCTTTCTTT | CSARVGGPMNTEAFF
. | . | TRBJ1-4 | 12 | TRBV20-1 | TGCAGTGCTCTACGGGGCCGTGGAAAACTGTTTTTT | CSALRGRGKLFF
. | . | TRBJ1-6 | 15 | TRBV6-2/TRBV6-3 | TGTGCCAGCAGTTACTTCGGCTACCAGAATTCACCCCTCCACTTT | CASSYFGYQNSPLHF
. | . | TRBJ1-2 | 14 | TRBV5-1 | TGCGTCAGCAGCCCCTCGGCGCGGGACTATGGCTACACCTTC | CVSSPSARDYGYTF
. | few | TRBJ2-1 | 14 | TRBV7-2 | TGTGCCAGCAGCCAGGGGGGTAGCGTGAATGAGCAGTTCTTC | CASSQGGSVNEQFF
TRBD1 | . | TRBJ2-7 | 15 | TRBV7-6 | TGTGCCAGCAGCTCCGCGACAGGGAAAGGATACGAGCAGTACTTC | CASSSATGKGYEQYF
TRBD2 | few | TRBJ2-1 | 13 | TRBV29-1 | TGCAGCGTTGAAGGACTAGCGGGAGGTCCGCAGTTCTTC | CSVEGLAGGPQFF
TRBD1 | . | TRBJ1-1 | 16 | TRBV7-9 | TGTGCCAGCAGCTTAAGGCCGGGACAGGGGGCCTTTGAAGCTTTCTTT | CASSLRPGQGAFEAFF
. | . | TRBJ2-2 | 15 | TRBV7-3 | TGTGCCAGCAGCCCCCTCCCCGCATACACCGGGGAGCTGTTTTTT | CASSPLPAYTGELFF
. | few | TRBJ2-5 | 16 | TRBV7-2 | TGTGCCAGCAGCTTAGCGTTCCTACCGAGGGAAGAGACCCAGTACTTC | CASSLAFLPREETQYF
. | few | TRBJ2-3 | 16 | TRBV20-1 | TGCAGTGCTGACGGAGGGAGGAGTACTAGCACAGATACGCAGTATTTT | CSADGGRSTSTDTQYF
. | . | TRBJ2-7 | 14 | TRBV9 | TGTGCCAGCAGTGACTCGGCTTGCTCCTACGAGCAGTACTTC | CASSDSACSYEQYF
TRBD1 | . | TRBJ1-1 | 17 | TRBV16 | TGTGCCAGCAGCCAATGGGACAGGGGGCTAGTGAACACTGAAGCTTTCTTT | CASSQWDRGLVNTEAFF
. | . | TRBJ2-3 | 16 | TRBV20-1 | TGCAGTGCTGCTTCCCTGGTGGCCCCTAGCACAGATACGCAGTATTTT | CSAASLVAPSTDTQYF
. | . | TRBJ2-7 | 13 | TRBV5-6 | TGTGCCAGCAGCTTGGGGCTGGGCGGCGAGCAGTACTTC | CASSLGLGGEQYF
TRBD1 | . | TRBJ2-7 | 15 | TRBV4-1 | TGCGCCAGCAGCCAAGGCCCGGGACAGACCTACGAGCAGTACTTC | CASSQGPGQTYEQYF
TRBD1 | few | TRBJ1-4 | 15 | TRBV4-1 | TGCGCCAGCAGCCGCTTGGGACAGGGGAACGAAAAACTGTTTTTT | CASSRLGQGNEKLFF
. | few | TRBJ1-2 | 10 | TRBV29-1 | TGCAGCGTAGGGGATAGAGGCTACACCTTC | CSVGDRGYTF
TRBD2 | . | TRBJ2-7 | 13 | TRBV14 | TGTGCCAGCGCTAGCGGGAGCTCCTACGAGCAGTACTTC | CASASGSSYEQYF
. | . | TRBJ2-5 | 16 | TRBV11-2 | TGTGCCAGCAGCCCGGGGACCAACACACCGCAAGAGACCCAGTACTTC | CASSPGTNTPQETQYF
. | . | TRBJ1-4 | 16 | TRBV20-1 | TGCAGTGCTAGCACGGGGCAGATTCCAACTAATGAAAAACGGTTTTTT | CSASTGQIPTNEKRFF
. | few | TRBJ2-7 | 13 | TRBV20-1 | TGCAGTGCCTACCGGGGGTTTTGGGACGAGCAGTACTTC | CSAYRGFWDEQYF